The 12 T cell receptor beta chains presented below share a single source sample, sequenced in a study of control samples from healthy donors and cancer patients. Here immunoSEQ multiplex PCR was the method, and the copy in TCRdb shows in-frame clones only, minus some. The table lists fewer than 200,000 clones, roughly 88% of them singletons. The sequencing input was blood. The receptors originated from a woman under 40 in good health.

This chain joins TRBV7-8 and TRBJ1-4, with TRBD1 matching over 8 bases. The CDR3 length is 15 residues. The germline gives CDR1 SGHVS, CDR2 FQNEAQ. The trim removed 4 bases at V and 1 base at J, leaving 2 bases unmatched. The CDR3: CASSSGGRTNEKLFF. The CDR3 DNA sequence: TGTGCCAGCAGCTCAGGGGGCAGAACTAATGAAAAACTGTTTTTT. Combining the CDR3 with reference TRBV7-8 and TRBJ1-4 gives the whole variable domain GAGVSQSPRYKVAKRGQDVALRCDPISGHVSLFWYQQALGQGPEFLTYFQNEAQLDKSGLPSDRFFAERPEGSVSTLKIQRTQQEDSAVYLCASSSGGRTNEKLFFGSGTQLSVL.

V gene TRBV25-1 combines with J gene TRBJ2-5; weak D call: TRBD2 (5 bases). This CDR3 has 14 residues. Trimming removed 0 bases at V and 4 bases at J, with 9 bases between. CDR1 MGHDK and CDR2 SYGVNS come from the germline V gene. The CDR3 loop is CASSEYRGGETQYF. The CDR3 DNA sequence: TGTGCCAGCAGTGAATATCGTGGAGGAGAGACCCAGTACTTC.

This chain links TRBV9 with TRBJ2-3; D is unclear. The germline V and J ends were trimmed by 0 bases and 4 bases, with 9 bases remaining between them. Looked up from germline, CDR1 is SGDLS and CDR2 is YYNGEE. This CDR3 contains 14 residues. CDR3 nucleotide sequence: TGTGCCAGCAGCGTAGCGTCACAAGCAGATACGCAGTATTTT. It codes for CASSVASQADTQYF.

This chain links TRBV6-6 with TRBJ1-2, with 7 bases fitting TRBD1. Germline assignment: CDR1 MNHNY and CDR2 SVGAGI (reference sequence). The CDR3 sequence is 12 residues long. With 6 bases clipped from V and 6 bases from J, the junction kept 4 bases outside the gene matches. In DNA, the CDR3 is TGTGCCAGCAGCAGGGGGACAGATGGCTACACCTTC. This codes for CASSRGTDGYTF.

The V and J genes are TRBV5-5 and TRBJ2-7; possibly TRBD1 for D (6 bases). The CDR3 length is 14 residues. The germline V gene has CDR1 SGHKS and CDR2 YYEKEE (reference sequence). The V end lost 0 bases, the J end lost 3 bases, and 10 bases lay between the germline ends. The CDR3 loop is CASSLGGQIYEQYF. CDR3 bases: TGTGCCAGCAGCTTGGGTGGACAGATCTACGAGCAGTACTTC.

The V call is TRBV18, the J call TRBJ2-3; TRBD2 might be the D (6 bases). The CDR3 is 15 residues long. CDR1 and CDR2 (germline): KGHSH, LQKENI. V dropped 3 bases and J dropped 4 bases, with 14 bases sitting between them. The CDR3 sequence: CASSPRSRDSDTQYF. The CDR3 nucleotides read TGTGCCAGCTCACCCCGTTCTCGGGACTCAGATACGCAGTATTTT. Using reference TRBV18 and TRBJ2-3 for the parts outside the CDR3, the full variable domain is NAGVMQNPRHLVRRRGQEARLRCSPMKGHSHVYWYRQLPEEGLKFMVYLQKENIIDESGMPKERFSAEFPKEGPSILRIQQVVRGDSAAYFCASSPRSRDSDTQYFGPGTRLTVL.

The chain recombines TRBV6-6 with TRBJ1-2, with D unresolved. Per the germline V gene, CDR1 is MNHNY and CDR2 is SVGAGI (reference sequence). V was pared by 6 bases and J by 0 bases, with 11 bases between. CDR3 length: 14 amino acids. The CDR3 nucleotides read TGTGCCAGCAGGGTAGGAGGGTCTAACTATGGCTACACCTTC. It yields the protein CASRVGGSNYGYTF.

CDR3 protein: CASSFITGELFF. CDR3 sequence (DNA): TGTGCCAGCAGTTTTATCACCGGGGAGCTGTTTTTT. The J gene is TRBJ2-2, the V gene TRBV27, with unresolved D. Germline assignment: CDR1 MNHEY and CDR2 SMNVEV (reference sequence). The CDR3 is 12 amino acids. Trimming removed 3 bases from V and 4 bases from J, with 3 bases in between.

The J gene is TRBJ2-1, the V gene TRBV28; tentatively, D is TRBD1 or TRBD2 (5 bases each). CDR1 MDHEN and CDR2 SYDVKM come from the germline V gene. Deletions cut 8 bases from V and 1 base from J, with 12 bases between. The CDR3 is 14 amino acids. The CDR3 coding sequence is TGTGCCAGCTCCCTCGAGGGGTCCTACAATGAGCAGTTCTTC. It encodes CASSLEGSYNEQFF.

The genes are TRBV6-6 and TRBJ1-4; 9 positions match TRBD1. V shed 9 bases and J 3 bases; nucleotides not matched to a gene: 2. The CDR3 is 13 amino acids. The germline CDR1 and CDR2 sequences are MNHNY and SVGAGI (reference sequence). The DNA of the CDR3 is TGTGCCAGTAGGGACAGGGCTAATGAAAAACTGTTTTTT. This encodes CASRDRANEKLFF.

The chain couples TRBV18 to TRBJ1-2; TRBD1 matches 9 bases. Germline values: CDR1 KGHSH, CDR2 LQKENI. V was pared by 3 bases and J by 8 bases, with 10 bases of the junction left unmatched. The CDR3 runs to 15 residues. The CDR3 spells CASSPRTGAQGGYTF. CDR3 nucleotide sequence: TGTGCCAGCTCACCTAGGACAGGGGCCCAAGGGGGCTACACCTTC.

The chain has TRBV10-3 and TRBJ2-1; D is possibly TRBD2 (7 bases). Germline CDR1 reads ENHRY; CDR2 reads SYGVKD. Trimming removed 8 bases from V and 8 bases from J, with 19 bases in between. This CDR3 is 14 amino acids long. CDR3 in DNA: TGTGCCATCGGGGGGGCTACTGGGGTTTATGAGCAGTTCTTC. It codes for CAIGGATGVYEQFF.